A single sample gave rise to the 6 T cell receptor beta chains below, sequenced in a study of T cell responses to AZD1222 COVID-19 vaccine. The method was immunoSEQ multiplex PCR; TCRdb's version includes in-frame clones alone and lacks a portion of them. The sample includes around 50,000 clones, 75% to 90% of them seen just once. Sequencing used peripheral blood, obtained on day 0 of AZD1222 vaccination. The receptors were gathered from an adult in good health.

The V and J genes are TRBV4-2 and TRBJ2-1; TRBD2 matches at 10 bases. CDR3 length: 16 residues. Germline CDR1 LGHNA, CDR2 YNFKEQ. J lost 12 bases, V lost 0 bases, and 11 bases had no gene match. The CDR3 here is CASSQEALAGQEGQFF. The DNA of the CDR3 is TGTGCCAGCAGCCAAGAGGCACTAGCGGGACAAGAGGGGCAGTTCTTC.

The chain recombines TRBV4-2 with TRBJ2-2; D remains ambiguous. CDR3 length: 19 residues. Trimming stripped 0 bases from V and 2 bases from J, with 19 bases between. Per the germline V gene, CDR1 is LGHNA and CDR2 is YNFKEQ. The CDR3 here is CASSQETPGLGANTGELFF. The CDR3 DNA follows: TGTGCCAGCAGCCAAGAGACCCCTGGGCTCGGCGCCAACACCGGGGAGCTGTTTTTT.

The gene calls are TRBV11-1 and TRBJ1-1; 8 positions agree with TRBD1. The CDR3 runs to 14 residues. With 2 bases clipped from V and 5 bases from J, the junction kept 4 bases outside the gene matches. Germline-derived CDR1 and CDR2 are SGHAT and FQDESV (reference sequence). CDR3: CASSLWDRRTEAFF. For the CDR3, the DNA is TGTGCCAGCAGCTTATGGGACAGGAGGACTGAAGCTTTCTTT. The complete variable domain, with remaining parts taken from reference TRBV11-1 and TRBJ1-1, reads EAEVAQSPRYKITEKSQAVAFWCDPISGHATLYWYRQILGQGPELLVQFQDESVVDDSQLPKDRFSAERLKGVDSTLKIQPAELGDSAMYLCASSLWDRRTEAFFGQGTRLTVV.

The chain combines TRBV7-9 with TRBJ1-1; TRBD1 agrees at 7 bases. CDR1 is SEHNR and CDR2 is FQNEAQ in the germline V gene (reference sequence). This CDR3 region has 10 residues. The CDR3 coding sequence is TGTGCAACAGGGGTGGCTGAAGCTTTCTTT. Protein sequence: CATGVAEAFF.

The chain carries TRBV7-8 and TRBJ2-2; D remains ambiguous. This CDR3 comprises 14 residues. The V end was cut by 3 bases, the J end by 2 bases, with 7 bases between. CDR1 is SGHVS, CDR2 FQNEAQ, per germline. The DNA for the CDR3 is TGTGCCAGCAGCTTGACCAGTAACACCGGGGAGCTGTTTTTT. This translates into CASSLTSNTGELFF.

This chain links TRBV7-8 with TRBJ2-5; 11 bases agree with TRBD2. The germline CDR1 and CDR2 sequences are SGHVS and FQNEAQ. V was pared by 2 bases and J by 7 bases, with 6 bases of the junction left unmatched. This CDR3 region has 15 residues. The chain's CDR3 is CASSLTTSGSRTQYF. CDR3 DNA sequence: TGTGCCAGCAGCTTAACAACTAGCGGGAGTCGGACCCAGTACTTC.